The 5 T cell receptor beta chains presented below share a single source sample, sequenced in a study of tumor and adjacent non-tumor tissue in lung cancer (dated 2018 in TCRdb). Library method: multiplex PCR. The listed sequencing device is Illumina HiSeq 2500. Following protocols modified from ARM-PCR, the researchers constructed TCRbeta libraries through three rounds of nested PCR with primers (Table S4). TCRdb reran the public reads through fastp at Q25 and MiXCR, keeping productive beta chains. Every distinct CDR3 protein forms one entry, paired with its most common genes and DNA. A total of 90,000 to 100,000 distinct CDR3 sequences appear in this sample, around three quarters of them only once. The top ten constitute 30% of the sample. RNA was extracted from bulk unsorted tissue and checked for quality with a NanoDrop ND-1000 and an Agilent 2100. Distant non-tumor tissue taken more than 3 cm from the tumor edge was used as the normal lung sample.

Sequencing used distant non-tumor lung tissue. The receptors come from a man aged 55 to 70 with small cell lung cancer.

A word on this clonotype: An end of the junction differs from the germline gene, which may be a read error. The chain is built from TRBV4-1 and TRBJ2-5; 8 nucleotides align to TRBD2. This CDR3 is built from 15 residues. Per the germline V gene, CDR1 is MGHRA and CDR2 is YSYEKL. The CDR3 nucleotides are TGTGCCAGCAGCCAAGGGACTAGTTGGCAAGAGACCCAGTACTTC. Protein sequence: CASSQGTSWQETQYF.

Points on this clonotype: As the CDR3 is not closed by the conserved phenylalanine or tryptophan, this likely results from a read error. Because the CDR3's place on the DNA is in doubt, the DNA is left out and the CDR3 is given as listed by TCRdb. The chain uses TRBV4-1 and TRBJ1-1; TRBD1 was called by the table and not checked on the DNA. Looked up from germline, CDR1 is MGHRA and CDR2 is YSYEKL. The CDR3 spans 15 amino acids, including both terminal residues. The CDR3 loop reads CASSQVPGRGTVAFI.

The CDR3 spells CASSSRDRWFYNEQFF. The CDR3 DNA sequence: TGTGCCAGCAGTAGCCGGGACAGGTGGTTCTACAATGAGCAGTTCTTC. The rearrangement uses TRBV6-2 or TRBV6-3 and TRBJ2-1, with 8 nucleotides matching TRBD1. CDR3 length: 16 amino acids. Germline assignment: CDR1 MNHEY and CDR2 SVGEGT. V was clipped by 5 bases and J by 3 bases; unmatched bases: 9.

The gene calls are TRBV6-2 or TRBV6-3 and TRBJ2-5; 8 nucleotides line up with TRBD2. Germline-derived CDR1 and CDR2 are MNHEY and SVGEGT. The CDR3 has 13 amino acids. V dropped 8 bases and J dropped 5; count of bases not matched to a gene: 7. CDR3 coding DNA: TGTGCCAGCGGAGTTAGCGGGACGGAGACCCAGTACTTC. Translated, it gives CASGVSGTETQYF.

The chain combines TRBV7-8 with TRBJ2-5; D is possibly TRBD1 (6 bases). Germline CDR1 and CDR2: SGHVS and FQNEAQ. V was shortened by 5 bases and J by 6 bases, with 13 bases between the two germline ends. This CDR3 spans 13 amino acids. The CDR3 here is CASSMDRAKTQYF. The DNA for the CDR3 is TGTGCCAGCAGCATGGACAGAGCCAAGACCCAGTACTTC.